The rows below give T cell receptor beta chains drawn from one sample of a study of T cell responses to AZD1222 COVID-19 vaccine. The assay was immunoSEQ multiplex PCR, and TCRdb's table has in-frame clones only and misses some. The repertoire consists of around 95,000 clones, with roughly nine tenths occurring once and the leading ten covering roughly 1.8%. This specimen consisted of peripheral blood, obtained on day 0 of AZD1222 vaccination. These receptors all stem from an adult in good health. Each CDR3 is given with its conserved first and last residue. D genes are given only for firm matches. Size values are once, few and many counts, or a class for expanded clones, and some rows have none.

>TRBV25-1|TRBD2|.|TRBJ2-1
CASSERLAGNGEQFF
TGTGCCAGCAGTGAACGACTAGCGGGAAACGGTGAGCAGTTCTTC
>TRBV19|TRBD1|.|TRBJ1-5
CASSWDRELFGPQHF
TGTGCCAGTAGTTGGGACAGGGAATTATTTGGGCCCCAGCATTTT
>TRBV2|.|.|TRBJ1-5
CASSRTPTFSNQPQHF
TGTGCCAGCAGTCGGACCCCGACATTTAGCAATCAGCCCCAGCATTTT
>TRBV7-2|TRBD2|.|TRBJ2-2
CASSRVTSGVNTGELFF
TGTGCCAGCAGCCGGGTGACTAGCGGAGTGAACACCGGGGAGCTGTTTTTT
>TRBV9|.|.|TRBJ2-1
CASTAGGSSYNEQFF
TGTGCCAGCACCGCCGGGGGCAGCTCCTACAATGAGCAGTTCTTC
>TRBV7-6|.|.|TRBJ2-7
CASSPAEGLYEQYF
TGTGCCAGCAGCCCGGCGGAGGGGCTCTACGAGCAGTACTTC
>TRBV12-3/TRBV12-4|.|.|TRBJ1-2
CASSRQEIYGYTF
TGTGCCAGCAGTCGACAGGAAATCTATGGCTACACCTTC
>TRBV27|TRBD2|.|TRBJ2-1
CASSLAGGPGNEQFF
TGTGCCAGCAGTTTAGCGGGAGGGCCTGGTAATGAGCAGTTCTTC
>TRBV5-6|.|.|TRBJ2-7
CASSFEGRGEQYF
TGTGCCAGCAGCTTTGAGGGACGGGGAGAGCAGTACTTC
>TRBV6-2/TRBV6-3|.|.|TRBJ2-1
CASSYRPGVRGNEQFF
TGTGCCAGCAGTTACCGACCGGGGGTACGGGGCAATGAGCAGTTCTTC
>TRBV19|.|.|TRBJ2-4
CASSISVGAAKNIQYF
TGTGCCAGTAGTATAAGTGTGGGGGCGGCCAAAAACATTCAGTACTTC
>TRBV7-2|.|.|TRBJ2-7
CAIGGRPVSYEQYF
TGTGCCATTGGGGGGAGGCCCGTTTCCTACGAGCAGTACTTC
>TRBV4-2|.|.|TRBJ1-1
CASSQGERVEAFF
TGTGCCAGCAGCCAGGGTGAACGGGTTGAAGCTTTCTTT
>TRBV6-5|.|.|TRBJ1-3
CVSRVSSGNTIYF
TGTGTCAGCAGAGTTTCCTCTGGAAACACCATATATTTT
>TRBV6-5|TRBD1|.|TRBJ1-1
CASSQKTGRNTEAFF
TGTGCCAGCAGTCAGAAGACAGGGAGGAACACTGAAGCTTTCTTT
>TRBV27|.|.|TRBJ1-1
CASTLGGDTEAFF
TGTGCCAGCACCCTAGGGGGGGACACTGAAGCTTTCTTT
>TRBV5-1|.|.|TRBJ1-5
CASSLNGGSQPQHF
TGCGCCAGCAGCTTGAACGGGGGCTCTCAGCCCCAGCATTTT
>TRBV2|.|few|TRBJ2-2
CASRSVGGSTGELFF
TGTGCCAGCAGGTCGGTCGGAGGTAGCACCGGGGAGCTGTTTTTT
>TRBV7-8|.|few|TRBJ1-1
CASSPRGVTMNTEAFF
TGTGCCAGCAGTCCCAGAGGGGTGACCATGAACACTGAAGCTTTCTTT
>TRBV6-4|TRBD2|.|TRBJ2-3
CASSELAGDEDTQYF
TGTGCCAGCAGTGAACTAGCGGGAGATGAAGATACGCAGTATTTT
>TRBV2|TRBD2|.|TRBJ2-5
CASSAVLAGLETQYF
TGTGCCAGCAGTGCCGTACTAGCGGGATTAGAGACCCAGTACTTC
>TRBV3-1/TRBV3-2|TRBD2|.|TRBJ2-3
CASSPGTSWETSTDTQYF
TGTGCCAGCAGCCCAGGGACTAGCTGGGAGACTAGCACAGATACGCAGTATTTT
>TRBV7-6|.|.|TRBJ2-3
CASSPELGRATDTQYF
TGTGCCAGCAGCCCAGAGCTTGGGCGAGCAACAGATACGCAGTATTTT
>TRBV27|.|many|TRBJ2-1
CASSFGSYNEQFF
TGTGCCAGCAGTTTCGGCTCCTACAATGAGCAGTTCTTC
>TRBV6-2/TRBV6-3|TRBD2|.|TRBJ2-7
CASSSSGRAGF
TGTGCCAGCAGTTCCAGCGGGAGGGCAGGGTTC
>TRBV7-3|TRBD2|.|TRBJ2-2
CASSLVGGVHTGELFF
TGTGCCAGCAGCTTGGTGGGAGGGGTACACACCGGGGAGCTGTTTTTT
>TRBV11-2|.|.|TRBJ1-4
CASSLRDPREKLFF
TGTGCCAGCAGCTTACGGGATCCAAGGGAAAAACTGTTTTTT
>TRBV15|TRBD1|.|TRBJ2-5
CATSRGTGAGQETQYF
TGTGCCACCAGCAGAGGAACAGGGGCCGGACAAGAGACCCAGTACTTC
>TRBV2|TRBD1|.|TRBJ1-5
CASSVQGAQGQPQHF
TGTGCCAGCAGTGTACAGGGGGCGCAAGGTCAGCCCCAGCATTTT
>TRBV28|TRBD1|once|TRBJ1-2
CASSLGKGGAPGYTF
TGTGCCAGCAGTTTAGGGAAAGGGGGCGCACCTGGCTACACCTTC
>TRBV7-2|.|.|TRBJ1-2
CASSTPTGQGKRGYGYTF
TGTGCCAGCAGTACACCGACGGGCCAGGGTAAGCGCGGCTATGGCTACACCTTC
>TRBV27|.|.|TRBJ2-7
CASSLDRTGEQYF
TGTGCCAGCAGTTTAGATCGGACGGGGGAGCAGTACTTC
>TRBV10-3|TRBD1|once|TRBJ1-2
CATDRAQGNYGYTF
TGTGCCACGGACAGGGCCCAGGGTAACTATGGCTACACCTTC
>TRBV6-1|TRBD2|.|TRBJ2-7
CASSEGTSGSPGAYEQYF
TGTGCCAGCAGTGAAGGGACTAGCGGGAGCCCGGGAGCCTACGAGCAGTACTTC
>TRBV24-1|TRBD2|.|TRBJ2-1
CATSDLSSGSSYNEQFF
TGTGCCACCAGTGATTTGTCTAGCGGGAGCTCCTACAATGAGCAGTTCTTC
>TRBV2|.|.|TRBJ1-5
CASRDSNQPQHF
TGTGCCAGCAGAGATAGCAATCAGCCCCAGCATTTT
>TRBV28|.|.|TRBJ1-5
CASSPRQARRDQPQHF
TGTGCCAGCAGCCCACGACAGGCACGACGGGATCAGCCCCAGCATTTT
>TRBV29-1|.|.|TRBJ1-1
CSVDGGTEAFF
TGCAGCGTCGACGGGGGCACTGAAGCTTTCTTT
>TRBV18|TRBD2|.|TRBJ2-1
CASSPASGRANEQFF
TGTGCCAGCTCACCAGCTAGCGGGAGAGCCAATGAGCAGTTCTTC
>TRBV29-1|.|once|TRBJ2-3
CSLRVAATDTQYF
TGCAGCCTGAGGGTTGCGGCGACAGATACGCAGTATTTT
>TRBV10-2|.|.|TRBJ1-2
CASGEMAFSINYGYTF
TGCGCCAGCGGGGAGATGGCCTTTTCCATTAACTATGGCTACACCTTC
>TRBV11-3|.|once|TRBJ2-1
CASSLGRTIQGDYNEQFF
TGTGCCAGCAGCTTAGGTAGAACGATCCAAGGGGACTACAATGAGCAGTTCTTC
>TRBV7-2|TRBD2|.|TRBJ2-7
CASSYPWTSGRYEQYF
TGTGCCAGCAGCTACCCTTGGACTAGCGGGCGCTACGAGCAGTACTTC
>TRBV7-9|.|.|TRBJ2-7
CASSPSRTSRSSYEQYF
TGTGCCAGCAGCCCCTCCCGCACTAGCCGAAGCTCCTACGAGCAGTACTTC
>TRBV11-3|TRBD1|.|TRBJ2-1
CASSLTQGASNNEQFF
TGTGCCAGCAGCCTAACACAGGGGGCCTCAAACAATGAGCAGTTCTTC
>TRBV30|.|.|TRBJ2-7
CAWRPGHQSSYEQYF
TGTGCCTGGAGACCGGGACACCAAAGCTCCTACGAGCAGTACTTC
>TRBV4-3|TRBD1|.|TRBJ2-7
CASSQGTGAQMTYEQYF
TGCGCCAGCAGCCAAGGGACAGGAGCCCAAATGACCTACGAGCAGTACTTC
>TRBV27|.|.|TRBJ2-3
CASSHTDTQYF
TGTGCCAGCAGCCACACAGATACGCAGTATTTT
>TRBV24-1|.|.|TRBJ2-7
CATAPKLGPYEQYF
TGTGCCACCGCCCCCAAACTAGGCCCCTACGAGCAGTACTTC
>TRBV29-1|TRBD2|.|TRBJ2-7
CSVFLPTTTTSGRTSYEQYF
TGCAGCGTTTTCCTTCCGACGACCACGACTAGCGGGAGAACGTCCTACGAGCAGTACTTC
>TRBV15|.|.|TRBJ1-1
CATSRDMGVMNTEAFF
TGTGCCACCAGCAGAGATATGGGGGTTATGAACACTGAAGCTTTCTTT
>TRBV6-1|TRBD1|.|TRBJ1-3
CASSEERGTGRDTIYF
TGTGCCAGCAGTGAAGAGCGGGGGACAGGGCGGGACACCATATATTTT